A selection of T cell receptor beta chains follows, all from one sample in a study of blood T cells in healthy people across ages. TCRdb re-called the 5' RACE reads with MiXCR, one entry per CDR3 protein. The profile covers about 1,000,000 distinct CDR3 sequences, with around 43% appearing a single time and approximately 20% taken by the ten largest. Sequenced input: blood. Source of these receptors: a woman in her sixties or seventies in good health. Each CDR3 is given with its conserved first and last residue. D genes are given only for firm matches. Some rows have no size entry. The others give once, few or many, or a class for an expanded clone.

J	D	size	V	DNA	CDR3
TRBJ2-5	-	-	TRBV11-2	TGTGCCAGCAGCTTAGTGGGACTCGACGGAGAGACCCAGTACTTC	CASSLVGLDGETQYF
TRBJ1-4	-	-	TRBV5-6	TGTGCCAGCAGCTCTGAGGAATGGGAGGGAAATGAAAAACTGTTTTTT	CASSSEEWEGNEKLFF
TRBJ2-7	TRBD1	few	TRBV7-9	TGTGCCAGCAGCTTACCACAGGGACAGGGTGGCGCAGAGCAGTACTTC	CASSLPQGQGGAEQYF
TRBJ2-1	-	-	TRBV24-1	TGTGCCACCAGTGACGGCGGACGCCCGGGTAATGAGCAGTTCTTC	CATSDGGRPGNEQFF
TRBJ2-2	-	-	TRBV6-9	TGTGCCAGCAGTGGAATAGAGCGCGGGGAGCTGTTTTTT	CASSGIERGELFF
TRBJ2-7	-	-	TRBV5-1	TGCGCCAGCAGCCCCGGGACACACTACGAGCAGTACTTC	CASSPGTHYEQYF
TRBJ2-3	-	-	TRBV7-2	TGTGCCAGCAGCTCCCGGGCTCCGACACCCACAGATACGCAGTATTTT	CASSSRAPTPTDTQYF
TRBJ2-1	TRBD2	few	TRBV9	TGTGCCAGCAGCGTATGGGCGGGAGCCACCAATGAGCAGTTCTTC	CASSVWAGATNEQFF
TRBJ2-1	-	-	TRBV5-6	TGTGCCAGCATCCCTGGATTCGGAGGGATCAATGAGCAGTTCTTC	CASIPGFGGINEQFF
TRBJ2-1	TRBD2	-	TRBV29-1	TGCAGCGCGGACGGGGGGGGCTCCTACAATGAGCAGTTCTTC	CSADGGGSYNEQFF
TRBJ1-6	TRBD1	-	TRBV6-5	TGTGCCAGCAGCTACGGGCGACAGGGACAATCACCCCTCCACTTT	CASSYGRQGQSPLHF
TRBJ2-5	-	-	TRBV21-1	TGTGCCAGCAGCAGGGACAGGGTGAGGGGTGAGCAGTACTTC	CASSRDRVRGEQYF
TRBJ2-1	-	-	TRBV2	TGTGCCAGCAGTCAGGAAGCAAACGATGAGCAGTTCTTC	CASSQEANDEQFF
TRBJ2-5	TRBD1	-	TRBV20-1	TGCAGTGCCACAGGGGAGCTGGTGCAGTACTTC	CSATGELVQYF
TRBJ2-5	TRBD2	-	TRBV20-1	TGCAGTGCTGGCTATCCAGCGGGAGGGTCAGAGACCCAGTACTTC	CSAGYPAGGSETQYF
TRBJ2-1	TRBD1	-	TRBV20-1	TGCAGTGCTCAACACAGGGGGCGTTTGAATGAGCAGTTCTTC	CSAQHRGRLNEQFF
TRBJ2-7	TRBD2	-	TRBV7-9	TGTGCCAGCAGCTTAGGAGGGACTAGCGGGCCGACCTACGAGCAGTACTTC	CASSLGGTSGPTYEQYF
TRBJ2-7	TRBD1	-	TRBV20-1	TGCAGTGCTAGAAGGGACCGAGACAGGGCCTGGGACGAGCAGTACTTC	CSARRDRDRAWDEQYF
TRBJ1-5	-	-	TRBV20-1	TGCAGTGCTAGAGCCGGGACGGGTAGCAATCAGCCCCAGCATTTT	CSARAGTGSNQPQHF
TRBJ2-7	TRBD2	few	TRBV12-3/TRBV12-4	TGTGCCAGCAGTTTAAGGGCTAGCGGGAGGTCGTCCTACGAGCAGTACTTC	CASSLRASGRSSYEQYF
TRBJ1-2	-	-	TRBV20-1	TGCAGTGCTAGAGATCGGGCAGTTAACTATGGCTACACCTTC	CSARDRAVNYGYTF
TRBJ2-7	-	-	TRBV7-9	TGTGCCAGCAGCTTAGTTCTGGGGGCCGGCGAGCAGTACTTC	CASSLVLGAGEQYF
TRBJ2-1	TRBD2	few	TRBV7-2	TGTGCCAGCAGCTTCCGGCGGGGGGCGATAGGTGAGCAGTTCTTC	CASSFRRGAIGEQFF
TRBJ2-1	TRBD2	-	TRBV19	TGTGCCAGTAGTATAGTCTCTAGCGGGAGATCTGAGCAGTTCTTC	CASSIVSSGRSEQFF
TRBJ2-7	TRBD2	-	TRBV28	TGTGCCAGCACCTCGACTGGGGGGGGAGAGCAGTACTTC	CASTSTGGGEQYF
TRBJ2-5	TRBD1	-	TRBV11-3	TGTGCCAGCAGCCCCGGTGGGGGACAGGGGGCTCACGAGACCCAGTACTTC	CASSPGGGQGAHETQYF
TRBJ2-1	-	-	TRBV20-1	TGCAGCGGGAGTCAGTACAATGAGCAGTTCTTC	CSGSQYNEQFF
TRBJ2-5	-	many	TRBV29-1	TGCAGCGTTGAATGGGGTAACGGAGAGACCCAGTACTTC	CSVEWGNGETQYF